Listed here are 23 T cell receptor beta chains from one sample, sequenced in a study of cytomegalovirus exposure and HLA in healthy donors. Primers for the PCR totalled 60 Vbeta and 13 Jbeta. The protocol was immunoSEQ multiplex PCR, while the TCRdb copy is restricted to in-frame clones and leaves out a portion. Of 55,000 to 80,000 clones in the sample, around 70% were seen once. What was sequenced was PBMCs. The receptors shown here come from a woman in her twenties or thirties in good health and CMV-seropositive.

This clone was counted only a few times. This chain's CDR3 is CASSMDRRAYEQYF. CDR3 coding DNA: TGCGCCAGCAGCATGGACAGGAGGGCCTACGAGCAGTACTTC. The chain carries TRBV5-1 and TRBJ2-7; weak D call: TRBD1 (7 bases). There are 14 residues in the CDR3. V dropped 4 bases and J dropped 2 bases, with 13 bases sitting between them. Germline loops: CDR1 SGHRS, CDR2 YFSETQ.

This chain uses TRBV5-1 with TRBJ1-1, with 9 bases lining up with TRBD1. This CDR3 has 14 residues. The V gene's germline CDR1 is SGHRS and CDR2 YFSETQ. The trim removed 4 bases at V and 1 base at J, leaving 2 bases unmatched. CDR3: CASSIQGANTEAFF. DNA of the CDR3: TGCGCCAGCAGCATACAGGGGGCGAACACTGAAGCTTTCTTT.

The chain employs TRBV7-9 and TRBJ1-5; D not certain. Looked up from germline, CDR1 is SEHNR and CDR2 is FQNEAQ (reference sequence). The CDR3 is 16 residues long. Trimming removed 1 base from V and 5 bases from J, with 15 bases in between. CDR3 coding DNA: TGTGCCAGCAGCTTAGGGCAGCCTGGGAGTTATCAGCCCCAGCATTTT. It yields the protein CASSLGQPGSYQPQHF. Using reference TRBV7-9 and TRBJ1-5 for the parts outside the CDR3, the full variable domain is DTGVSQNPRHKITKRGQNVTFRCDPISEHNRLYWYRQTLGQGPEFLTYFQNEAQLEKSRLLSDRFSAERPKGSFSTLEIQRTEQGDSAMYLCASSLGQPGSYQPQHFGDGTRLSIL.

The rearrangement links TRBV30 to TRBJ1-4; 7 bases agree with TRBD1. V shed 4 bases, J shed 7 bases, and the junction held 3 bases outside the gene matches. This CDR3 region has 12 residues. Germline CDR1 reads GTSNPN; CDR2 reads SVGIG (reference sequence). The CDR3: CAWNRGGEKLFF. The CDR3 DNA follows: TGTGCCTGGAACAGGGGAGGTGAAAAACTGTTTTTT.

The sample holds a few counts of this clone. The chain joins TRBV6-1 to TRBJ2-7, with D unclear. Trimming took off 4 bases at V and 6 bases at J, with 13 bases between the two ends. The CDR3 runs to 13 residues. Germline values: CDR1 MNHNS, CDR2 SASEGT. The DNA for the CDR3 is TGTGCCAGCAGTGTTACGGTCCCGGGCGAGCAGTACTTC. Encoded protein: CASSVTVPGEQYF.

This clone was detected only a few times. J is TRBJ2-1 and V is TRBV7-9, with a possible D match to TRBD2 (5 bases). V dropped 0 bases and J dropped 5 bases, with 11 bases sitting between them. Germline-derived CDR1 and CDR2 are SEHNR and FQNEAQ (reference sequence). The CDR3 loop spans 15 amino acids. In DNA form, the CDR3 reads TGTGCCAGCAGCTTAGCGGGAGTAGGCGACAATGAGCAGTTCTTC. This encodes CASSLAGVGDNEQFF. The full variable domain, in which reference TRBV7-9 and TRBJ2-1 provide the parts outside the CDR3, is DTGVSQNPRHKITKRGQNVTFRCDPISEHNRLYWYRQTLGQGPEFLTYFQNEAQLEKSRLLSDRFSAERPKGSFSTLEIQRTEQGDSAMYLCASSLAGVGDNEQFFGPGTRLTVL.

V is TRBV7-2 and J is TRBJ1-1; D possibly corresponds to TRBD1 (5 bases). V was clipped by 5 bases and J by 4 bases, with 11 bases between them. Germline lookup yields CDR1 SGHTA and CDR2 FQGNSA. This CDR3 region has 13 residues. CDR3 in amino acids: CASSPRGSTEAFF. CDR3 DNA: TGTGCCAGCAGCCCGCGGGGCAGCACTGAAGCTTTCTTT.

This chain joins TRBV6-5 and TRBJ2-7, with TRBD2 as a possible D gene (6 bases). V lost 2 bases to trimming and J lost 1 base, with 12 bases between them. CDR3 length: 15 amino acids. The germline V gene has CDR1 MNHEY and CDR2 SVGAGI. The CDR3 nucleotides are TGTGCCAGCAGTTACCGCGGGGATGAGTCCTACGAGCAGTACTTC. It yields the protein CASSYRGDESYEQYF.

The genes are TRBV6-1 and TRBJ2-1; 11 nucleotides line up with TRBD2. J was trimmed by 9 bases and V by 4 bases; bases with no gene match: 5. Germline-derived CDR1 and CDR2 are MNHNS and SASEGT. This CDR3 is 14 amino acids long. The CDR3 is CASSGTSGRGEQFF. The CDR3 region has the DNA TGTGCCAGCAGTGGAACTAGCGGGAGAGGTGAGCAGTTCTTC.

V gene TRBV6-1 combines with J gene TRBJ2-1; D gene uncertain. This CDR3 contains 16 residues. V lost 0 bases and J lost 0, with 9 bases in between. CDR1 and CDR2 from the germline V gene are MNHNS and SASEGT. The CDR3 here is CASSEALTSSYNEQFF. DNA for the CDR3: TGTGCCAGCAGTGAAGCCCTCACAAGCTCCTACAATGAGCAGTTCTTC.

The gene calls are TRBV19 and TRBJ2-1, with D unclear. The germline V gene has CDR1 LNHDA and CDR2 SQIVND (reference sequence). Trimming left V 3 bases short and J 2 bases short, with 5 bases between. This CDR3 has 13 residues. In DNA form, the CDR3 reads TGTGCCAGTAGTATCCAAACCTACAATGAGCAGTTCTTC. This sequence encodes CASSIQTYNEQFF.

This chain joins TRBV9 and TRBJ1-4; 7 nucleotides match TRBD1. The V segment lost 3 bases and the J segment 8 bases; nucleotides outside the gene matches: 10. This CDR3 spans 15 amino acids. CDR1 is SGDLS, CDR2 YYNGEE, per germline. The CDR3 here is CASSASPTGPEKLFF. The CDR3 DNA is TGTGCCAGCAGCGCATCCCCGACAGGGCCCGAAAAACTGTTTTTT.

The genes are TRBV6-5 and TRBJ1-5, with 7 positions matching TRBD1. V was clipped by 4 bases and J by 2 bases; unmatched bases: 2. Germline V lookup: CDR1 MNHEY, CDR2 SVGAGI. The CDR3 has 14 amino acids. The CDR3 is CASSLTGGNQPQHF. The CDR3 DNA follows: TGTGCCAGCAGTTTAACAGGGGGCAATCAGCCCCAGCATTTT.

J is TRBJ2-7 and V is TRBV29-1, with 7 bases matching TRBD1. Trimming at V came to 3 bases and at J to 6 bases, leaving 5 bases not matched to a gene. Germline CDR1 SQVTM, CDR2 ANQGSEA. There are 12 residues in the CDR3. The CDR3 DNA sequence: TGCAGCGTTGATGACAGGGTGGGCGAGCAGTACTTC. It yields the protein CSVDDRVGEQYF.

The chain links TRBV5-5 to TRBJ2-7, with 7 bases lining up with TRBD2. CDR3 size: 12 residues. The V gene end was trimmed by 0 bases and the J gene end by 7 bases; junction bases not matched to a gene: 1. Germline lookup yields CDR1 SGHKS and CDR2 YYEKEE (reference sequence). CDR3: CASSLAGGEQYF. DNA of the CDR3: TGTGCCAGCAGCTTGGCCGGGGGGGAGCAGTACTTC.

This clone has a handful of counts. CDR3 bases: TGTGCCAGCAGTGTTTCGCAGGGCTGGGGCTACACCTTC. Translated, it gives CASSVSQGWGYTF. This sequence joins TRBV2 and TRBJ1-2; D possibly corresponds to TRBD1 (5 bases). The CDR3 has 13 amino acids. Looked up from germline, CDR1 is SNHLY and CDR2 is FYNNEI. V lost 4 bases and J lost 8, with 14 bases in between.

The chain is built from TRBV7-2 and TRBJ2-1, with D possibly TRBD2 on 5 matching bases. There are 13 residues in the CDR3. Germline-derived CDR1 and CDR2 are SGHTA and FQGNSA. Trimming removed 1 base at V and 9 bases at J, with 10 bases between. CDR3 amino acids: CASSLVGLPEQFF. CDR3 DNA: TGTGCCAGCAGCTTAGTCGGACTTCCTGAGCAGTTCTTC. Together with reference TRBV7-2 and TRBJ2-1, the CDR3 gives the full variable domain: GAGVSQSPSNKVTEKGKDVELRCDPISGHTALYWYRQSLGQGLEFLIYFQGNSAPDKSGLPSDRFSAERTGGSVSTLTIQRTQQEDSAVYLCASSLVGLPEQFFGPGTRLTVL.

The chain links TRBV28 to TRBJ2-7, with D possibly being TRBD2 (5 bases). The CDR3 contains 14 residues. V was pared by 6 bases and J by 6 bases, with 18 bases between. Germline CDR1 and CDR2: MDHEN and SYDVKM. In DNA, the CDR3 is TGTGCCAGCAGGATGGATGGGGATGGAGGCGAGCAGTACTTC. This gives the protein CASRMDGDGGEQYF.

This CDR3 reads CASRTGTGNNQPQHF. CDR3 nucleotide sequence: TGTGCCAGCAGAACCGGGACAGGGAACAATCAGCCCCAGCATTTT. This rearrangement joins TRBV6-6 to TRBJ1-5, with 9 bases fitting TRBD1. J gave up 3 bases and V 6 bases, and 6 bases lay outside the gene matches. The CDR3 sequence is 15 residues long. Germline-derived CDR1 and CDR2 are MNHNY and SVGAGI (reference sequence).

V gene TRBV2 combines with J gene TRBJ2-5; 14 nucleotides match TRBD2. V was pared by 5 bases and J by 4 bases, with 6 bases of the junction left unmatched. CDR1 and CDR2 (germline): SNHLY, FYNNEI. CDR3 length: 16 amino acids. The CDR3: CASSLGTSGSRETQYF. Here the CDR3 DNA reads TGTGCCAGCAGTTTAGGGACTAGCGGGAGTCGAGAGACCCAGTACTTC. Together with reference TRBV2 and TRBJ2-5, the CDR3 gives the full variable domain: EPEVTQTPSHQVTQMGQEVILRCVPISNHLYFYWYRQILGQKVEFLVSFYNNEISEKSEIFDDQFSVERPDGSNFTLKIRSTKLEDSAMYFCASSLGTSGSRETQYFGPGTRLLVL.

The chain employs TRBV10-2 and TRBJ1-1, with 8 bases fitting TRBD1. Trimming removed 8 bases from V and 2 bases from J; junction bases left unmatched: 7. Germline lookup yields CDR1 WSHSY and CDR2 SAAADI. This CDR3 comprises 14 residues. In DNA form, the CDR3 reads TGCGCCAGCGTCCGTCAGGGGGCCAACACTGAAGCTTTCTTT. Its protein product is CASVRQGANTEAFF.

V usage is TRBV28 and J usage is TRBJ2-3; 9 bases line up with TRBD2. Germline-derived CDR1 and CDR2 are MDHEN and SYDVKM. The CDR3 contains 15 residues. Losses at the gene ends were 6 bases for V and 5 bases for J; bases not matched to a gene: 9. CDR3 DNA sequence: TGTGCCAGCAGCGCAGCGGGAGGAGCAGGAGATACGCAGTATTTT. Its translation is CASSAAGGAGDTQYF.

This clone was seen a few times. The genes are TRBV27 and TRBJ2-7; a weak D match, TRBD2 (5 bases). Germline V gives CDR1 MNHEY, CDR2 SMNVEV (reference sequence). CDR3 length: 12 residues. Trimming shortened V by 2 bases and J by 10 bases, and 12 bases separated the two germline ends. The CDR3 sequence is CASSLNEGIQYF. The DNA for the CDR3 is TGTGCCAGCAGTTTAAATGAGGGAATTCAGTACTTC.